These 20 T cell receptor beta chains came from one sample sequenced in a study of breast tumors, draining lymph nodes, adjacent tissues. Using its own MiXCR run on the multiplex PCR reads, TCRdb lists one record per CDR3 protein. The table shows fewer than 250,000 distinct CDR3 sequences, with approximately 30% occurring only once. Axillary draining lymph nodes of breast cancer patients supplied the node samples. Sequenced input: axillary lymph node tissue. The receptors originated from a female donor with breast cancer. Some clones in this sample may be carry-over from other donors' samples.

A word on this clonotype: Mismatch with germline at one junction end may stem from a read error. This CDR3 reads CASSQVPGSQYEQHF. DNA of the CDR3: TGTGCTAGCAGCCAAGTTCCAGGGAGTCAGTACGAGCAGCACTTC. V gene TRBV3-1 combines with J gene TRBJ2-7; perhaps D is TRBD1 or TRBD2 (5 bases each). CDR3 size: 15 residues. Per the germline V gene, CDR1 is LGHDT and CDR2 is YNNKEL (reference sequence).

At least ten counts were recorded for this clonotype. The V call is TRBV7-9, the J call TRBJ2-1, with a weak D call TRBD1 (7 bases). CDR1 is SEHNR and CDR2 is FQNEAQ in the germline V gene (reference sequence). CDR3 length: 14 amino acids. V lost 5 bases to trimming and J lost 4 bases, with 12 bases between them. The CDR3 DNA follows: TGTGCCAGCAGCACAGGGGCGGGGTACAATGAGCAGTTCTTC. It translates to CASSTGAGYNEQFF.

The chain links TRBV19 to TRBJ1-2; possible D gene TRBD1, 5 bases. This CDR3 contains 16 residues. Germline V CDR1 and CDR2: LNHDA, SQIVND (reference sequence). V shed 5 bases and J shed 3 bases, with 19 bases lying between them. CDR3 DNA: TGTGCCAGTAGTTCGGGGGTTTACGAGCAGTACTATGGCTACACCTTC. Its translation is CASSSGVYEQYYGYTF.

This clonotype appeared many times. This clone may be a read error of a much larger clone one base away. This rearrangement joins TRBV6-6 to TRBJ2-5; 11 bases align to TRBD1. The V segment lost 5 bases and the J segment 5 bases; nucleotides outside the gene matches: 4. Germline V CDR1 and CDR2: MNHNY, SVGAGI (reference sequence). The CDR3 is 14 amino acids. The chain's CDR3 is CASSRTGGGETQYF. For the CDR3, the DNA is TGTGCCAGCAGTCGGACAGGGGGCGGGGAGACCCAGTACTTC.

This clonotype was detected many times. V usage is TRBV19 and J usage is TRBJ1-5; 7 bases match TRBD1. The trim removed 5 bases at V and 3 bases at J, leaving 10 bases unmatched. Germline CDR1 reads LNHDA; CDR2 reads SQIVND (reference sequence). This CDR3 contains 16 residues. Written as DNA, the CDR3 is TGTGCCAGTAGTGCCCGACAGGGCAGTTTCAATCAGCCCCAGCATTTT. Encoded protein: CASSARQGSFNQPQHF.

This chain uses TRBV5-4 with TRBJ2-3; 11 bases agree with TRBD2. This CDR3 has 16 residues. The trim removed 4 bases at V and 11 bases at J, leaving 15 bases unmatched. Germline lookup yields CDR1 SGHNT and CDR2 YYREEE (reference sequence). CDR3 sequence reads: CASSDQTSGAYNEQYF. The CDR3 bases are TGTGCCAGCAGCGACCAGACTAGCGGGGCCTACAATGAGCAGTATTTT.

This chain joins TRBV2 and TRBJ1-1; a possible D gene is TRBD1 (6 bases). The V gene's germline CDR1 is SNHLY and CDR2 FYNNEI. V shed 10 bases and J shed 1 base, with 31 bases lying between them. The CDR3 extends over 19 amino acids. The CDR3 loop reads CATPVGVKLGGRKNTEAFF. The CDR3 nucleotides read TGTGCCACCCCCGTGGGAGTAAAATTAGGGGGGCGGAAGAACACTGAAGCTTTCTTT.

This clonotype was recorded at least ten times. This rearrangement joins TRBV25-1 to TRBJ1-2; 8 bases line up with TRBD1. This CDR3 is 15 amino acids long. With V trimmed by 5 bases and J by 7 bases, 12 bases remained unmatched. Germline V CDR1 and CDR2: MGHDK, SYGVNS. The CDR3 is CASSRWAGGAGGYTF. Written as DNA, the CDR3 is TGTGCCAGCAGTCGTTGGGCAGGGGGCGCCGGTGGCTACACCTTC.

V gene TRBV7-9 combines with J gene TRBJ2-7; TRBD2 matches 10 bases. J gave up 5 bases and V 5 bases, and 6 bases lay outside the gene matches. From germline, CDR1 is SEHNR and CDR2 FQNEAQ (reference sequence). This CDR3 has 14 amino acids. The CDR3 DNA reads as TGTGCCAGCAGCCAACTAGCGGGACAGGACGAGCAGTACTTC. Its translation: CASSQLAGQDEQYF.

On this clonotype itself: The final CDR3 position lacks the conserved phenylalanine or tryptophan, pointing to a likely read error. The V call is TRBV5-5, the J call TRBJ2-7; D unclear. CDR1 is SGHKS and CDR2 is YYEKEE in the germline V gene (reference sequence). This CDR3 spans 14 amino acids. CDR3 sequence reads: CAGSNRTGQYEQYL. The CDR3 nucleotides are TGTGCCGGCAGTAATCGGACCGGGCAATACGAGCAGTACCTC.

The sample holds many counts of this clonotype. The chain employs TRBV7-6 and TRBJ2-3; TRBD2 is a possible D gene (7 bases). Germline CDR1 reads SGHVS; CDR2 reads FNYEAQ. V was clipped by 5 bases and J by 6 bases, with 15 bases between them. The CDR3 has 14 residues. The CDR3, as DNA: TGTGCCAGCAGCCGAGGGGGGGCCAGGGATACGCAGTATTTT. Its translation is CASSRGGARDTQYF.

V and J are TRBV29-1 and TRBJ2-2, with D perhaps matching TRBD2 (5 bases). Germline V gene lookup returns CDR1 SQVTM and CDR2 ANQGSEA. CDR3 size: 13 residues. Trimming left V 3 bases short and J 7 bases short, with 12 bases between. Written as DNA, the CDR3 is TGCAGCGTTGAGTCTGCGGGCGGCGGGGAGCTGTTTTTT. Residues: CSVESAGGGELFF.

The J gene is TRBJ1-2, the V gene TRBV6-7; TRBD1 agrees at 7 bases. TRBV6-7 is sorted into the ORF group, with uncertain function. The CDR3 length is 13 residues. With 7 bases clipped from V and 4 bases from J, the junction kept 6 bases outside the gene matches. CDR3 region: CASNDRVSYGYTF. The CDR3, as DNA: TGTGCCAGCAATGACAGGGTCTCCTATGGCTACACCTTC.

This clonotype showed up many times. The chain joins TRBV7-3 to TRBJ2-1; D not certain. Per germline, CDR1 SGHTA and CDR2 FQGTGA. CDR3 size: 14 residues. V was pared by 2 bases and J by 4 bases, with 9 bases between. This CDR3 reads CASSLRSGYNEQFF. The CDR3 DNA sequence: TGTGCCAGCAGCTTACGGTCCGGTTACAATGAGCAGTTCTTC.

This clonotype was detected many times. Being one base from a much bigger clone, this may be a read error. The chain combines TRBV9 with TRBJ2-7; D gene unclear. This CDR3 contains 14 residues. Germline CDR1 SGDLS, CDR2 YYNGEE. CDR3 nucleotide sequence: TGTGCCAGCAGCGTAGCGGTATTCTCCTACGAGCAGTCCTTC. Encoded protein: CASSVAVFSYEQSF.

In its sample, this clonotype was seen many times. The rearrangement joins TRBV5-5 to TRBJ2-2; 10 nucleotides agree with TRBD2. The CDR3 extends over 17 amino acids. Germline CDR1 reads SGHKS; CDR2 reads YYEKEE (reference sequence). V shed 1 base, J shed 4 bases, and the junction held 7 bases outside the gene matches. The CDR3 coding sequence is TGTGCCAGCAGCTTGAACCTAGCGGGAGCGAGCACCGGGGAGCTGTTTTTT. It translates to CASSLNLAGASTGELFF.

This clonotype was seen many times. The chain couples TRBV9 to TRBJ2-3, with 12 bases that match TRBD2. The V and J ends lost 0 bases and 6 bases, in that order; junction bases with no gene match: 5. CDR1 and CDR2 from the germline V gene are SGDLS and YYNGEE. This CDR3 has 16 residues. As DNA, the CDR3 is TGTGCCAGCAGCGTAGACAGACTAGCGGGAGCGGATACGCAGTATTTT. It specifies CASSVDRLAGADTQYF.

Ten or more counts support this clonotype. J is TRBJ2-7 and V is TRBV7-9, with D uncertain. The CDR3 has 14 amino acids. V was pared by 6 bases and J by 6 bases, with 18 bases between. Germline-derived CDR1 and CDR2 are SEHNR and FQNEAQ (reference sequence). As DNA, the CDR3 is TGTGCCAGCAGTTACCAAATACCCCAAGGCGAGCAGTACTTC. It codes for CASSYQIPQGEQYF.

This clonotype has ten or more counts. The V gene is TRBV20-1, the J gene TRBJ1-5; D is possibly TRBD1 (6 bases). The germline V and J ends were trimmed by 5 bases and 2 bases, with 10 bases remaining between them. CDR1 and CDR2 (germline): DFQATT, SNEGSKA (reference sequence). The CDR3 sequence is 13 residues long. The CDR3 reads CSAPGVGNQPQHF. DNA of the CDR3: TGCAGTGCTCCAGGGGTTGGCAATCAGCCCCAGCATTTT.

CDR3 coding DNA: TGTGCCAGCAGTTCGTGGAGCGGCAGCTCCTACGAGCAGTACTTC. Its protein product is CASSSWSGSSYEQYF. This rearrangement joins TRBV27 to TRBJ2-7; TRBD2 might be the D (5 bases). The CDR3 is 15 amino acids. V lost 4 bases and J lost 0, with 13 bases in between. Germline values: CDR1 MNHEY, CDR2 SMNVEV (reference sequence).